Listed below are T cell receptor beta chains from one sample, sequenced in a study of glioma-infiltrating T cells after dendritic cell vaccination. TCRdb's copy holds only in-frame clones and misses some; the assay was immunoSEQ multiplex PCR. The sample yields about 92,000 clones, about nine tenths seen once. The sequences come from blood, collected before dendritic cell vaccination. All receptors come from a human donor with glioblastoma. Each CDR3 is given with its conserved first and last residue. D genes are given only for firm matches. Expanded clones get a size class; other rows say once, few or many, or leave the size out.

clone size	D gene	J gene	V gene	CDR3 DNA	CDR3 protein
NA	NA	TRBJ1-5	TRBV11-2	TGTGCCAGCAGCTCGGTCGGGAGCAATCAGCCCCAGCATTTT	CASSSVGSNQPQHF
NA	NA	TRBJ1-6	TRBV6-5	TGTGCCAGCAGACATCCGACAAATTCACCCCTCCACTTT	CASRHPTNSPLHF
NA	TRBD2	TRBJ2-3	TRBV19	TGTGCCAGTAGTATAGATCTCAGCGGGAGCGGCACAGATACGCAGTATTTT	CASSIDLSGSGTDTQYF
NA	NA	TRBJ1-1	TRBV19	TGTGCCAGTAGTATAGCGGGGGGTATGAACACTGAAGCTTTCTTT	CASSIAGGMNTEAFF
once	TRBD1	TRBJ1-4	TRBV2	TGTGCCAGCAGTGAACGGACAGGGCGAGGGGGTGGCGAAAAACTGTTTTTT	CASSERTGRGGGEKLFF
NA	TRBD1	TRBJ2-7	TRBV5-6	TGTGCCAGCAGCTTGGCCAGACAGGGCTGGGGCGAGCAGTACTTC	CASSLARQGWGEQYF
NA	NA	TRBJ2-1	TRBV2	TGTGCCAGCATCGCAGACAATGAGCAGTTCTTC	CASIADNEQFF
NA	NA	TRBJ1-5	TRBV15	TGTGCCACCAGTATCCAGGCGACTAGCAATCAGCCCCAGCATTTT	CATSIQATSNQPQHF
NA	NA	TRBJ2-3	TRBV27	TGTGCCAGCAGTTTATCGCGGTCCCTTCCCCCTTTAGATACGCAGTATTTT	CASSLSRSLPPLDTQYF
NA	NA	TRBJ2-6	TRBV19	TGTGCCAGTACTAAAGGGGTGAGCTCTGGGGCCAACGTCCTGACTTTC	CASTKGVSSGANVLTF
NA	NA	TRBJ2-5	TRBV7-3	TGTGCCAGCAGCTTCAGGGTGTGGGAGACCCAGTACTTC	CASSFRVWETQYF
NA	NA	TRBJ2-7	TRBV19	TGTGCCAGTAGCGTGGGGAGCTCCTACGAGCAGTACTTC	CASSVGSSYEQYF
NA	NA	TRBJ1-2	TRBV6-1	TGTGCCAGCATGGTAGCGGCCAGTCCTAACTATGGCTACACCTTC	CASMVAASPNYGYTF
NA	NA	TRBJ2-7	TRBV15	TGTGCCACCAGCCACATCACATACTCCTACGAGCAGTACTTC	CATSHITYSYEQYF
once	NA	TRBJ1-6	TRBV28	TGTGCCAGCGGCATATTTGGTTCACCCCTCCACTTT	CASGIFGSPLHF
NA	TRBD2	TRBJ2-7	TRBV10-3	TGTGCCATCAGTGAGGCGGCGGGAGGCCCCTACGAGCAGTACTTC	CAISEAAGGPYEQYF
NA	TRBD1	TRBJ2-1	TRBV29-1	TGCAGCGTTCCGGGACAGAGCTCCTACAATGAGCAGTTCTTC	CSVPGQSSYNEQFF
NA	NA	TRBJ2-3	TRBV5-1	TGCGCCAGCAGCTTGGCCGATGGGGGGACAGATACGCAGTATTTT	CASSLADGGTDTQYF
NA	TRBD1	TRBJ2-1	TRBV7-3	TGTGCCAGCAGCTTATATCCCCAAAACAGGGGGCGTAACAATGAGCAGTTCTTC	CASSLYPQNRGRNNEQFF
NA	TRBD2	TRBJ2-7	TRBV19	TGTGCCAGTAGTATATTCAGCGGGAATTCCTACGAGCAGTACTTC	CASSIFSGNSYEQYF
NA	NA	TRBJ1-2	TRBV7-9	TGTGCCAGCAGCTTAACAGGGAACGCTCCTAACTATGGCTACACCTTC	CASSLTGNAPNYGYTF
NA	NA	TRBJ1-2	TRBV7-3	TGTGCCAGCAGCTTAACGACAGAAGATTATGGCTACACCTTC	CASSLTTEDYGYTF